Below, one TCR beta chain is given with its context. The antigen is not known. PCR was performed using 60 Vbeta and 13 Jbeta primers. The table came from immunoSEQ multiplex PCR; TCRdb's copy has only in-frame clones and leaves some out. The sample has around 170,000 clones, about four fifths seen once. The germline V gene has CDR1 LNHDA and CDR2 SQIVND (reference sequence). V lost 3 bases and J 0 bases, leaving 14 bases between the germline ends. CDR3 size: 16 residues. These data are taken from a study of cytomegalovirus exposure and HLA in healthy donors. Study results and caveats: Fewer N-insertions than the roughly 670-donor mean were reportedly shown by an Asian-associated ancestry cluster in a later analysis. Cytomegalovirus-associated TCR beta chains were listed, numbering 150 to 200. Most TCR sequences showed up rarely, but some public TCRs showed up in many donors.

The source material was PBMCs. The V and J genes are TRBV19 and TRBJ1-2; D uncertain. This receptor was taken from a man aged 40-49 years in good health and CMV-seronegative. CDR3 loop: CASSIFSRAPNYGYTF. The CDR3 nucleotides read TGTGCCAGTAGTATTTTTTCCCGAGCTCCTAACTATGGCTACACCTTC.